These 13 T cell receptor beta chains share one sample of origin, sequenced in a study of CD8 T cells in Susac syndrome. Reverse transcription of roughly 0.5 to 1 ug RNA was carried out with random hexamers. TCRdb reprocessed the immunoSEQ multiplex PCR reads with MiXCR, giving one entry per CDR3 protein. Among over 80,000 distinct CDR3 sequences listed, approximately 92% were seen once. Sequencing used CD8+ T cells from PBMCs. Receptors were obtained from a human donor in good health.

The chain carries TRBV13 and TRBJ1-1; no clear D. The germline V gene encodes CDR1 PRHDT and CDR2 FYEKMQ (reference sequence). The V end lost 2 bases, the J end lost 5 bases, and 9 bases lay between the germline ends. CDR3 size: 13 residues. The DNA of the CDR3 is TGTGCCAGCAGCTTATGGCGTGGAACTGAAGCTTTCTTT. Translating it yields CASSLWRGTEAFF.

The chain joins TRBV29-1 to TRBJ1-3; D is uncertain. V gave up 6 bases and J gave up 0 bases, with 12 bases separating them. Germline V gene sequence: CDR1 SQVTM, CDR2 ANQGSEA. This CDR3 comprises 14 residues. The CDR3 reads CSVAYVDSGNTIYF. CDR3 DNA sequence: TGCAGCGTCGCCTACGTAGACTCTGGAAACACCATATATTTT.

This clonotype has a handful of counts. The rearrangement uses TRBV29-1 and TRBJ2-7; the D gene is possibly TRBD2 (5 bases). There are 12 residues in the CDR3. Germline V lookup: CDR1 SQVTM, CDR2 ANQGSEA. Trimming pared 6 bases from V and 6 bases from J, leaving 15 bases between. This chain's CDR3 is CSVPSGEGEQYF. CDR3 bases: TGCAGCGTGCCGTCCGGAGAGGGCGAGCAGTACTTC.

J is TRBJ1-4 and V is TRBV5-1; 7 bases align to TRBD1. Germline CDR1 SGHRS, CDR2 YFSETQ. The CDR3 is 14 residues long. The V and J ends lost 4 bases and 12 bases, in that order; junction bases with no gene match: 12. The CDR3 is CASSPGTDENQLFF. DNA of the CDR3: TGCGCCAGCAGCCCCGGGACAGACGAGAACCAACTGTTTTTT. Full variable domain (missing parts from reference TRBV5-1 and TRBJ1-4): KAGVTQTPRYLIKTRGQQVTLSCSPISGHRSVSWYQQTPGQGLQFLFEYFSETQRNKGNFPGRFSGRQFSNSRSEMNVSTLELGDSALYLCASSPGTDENQLFFGSGTQLSVL.

The V and J genes are TRBV9 and TRBJ1-2, with D perhaps matching TRBD1 (5 bases). Trimming removed 3 bases from V and 6 bases from J, with 18 bases in between. CDR3 length: 15 residues. CDR1 is SGDLS, CDR2 YYNGEE, per germline. CDR3 coding DNA: TGTGCCAGCAGCGATTCTGGATTTAGCAGGGATGGCTACACCTTC. This encodes CASSDSGFSRDGYTF.

The chain links TRBV6-1 to TRBJ1-5; tentative D call: TRBD1 (5 bases). This CDR3 spans 16 amino acids. Germline-derived CDR1 and CDR2 are MNHNS and SASEGT. Deletions cut 2 bases from V and 0 bases from J, with 11 bases between. CDR3 region: CASSERGRYSNQPQHF. The CDR3, as DNA: TGTGCCAGCAGTGAACGGGGACGTTATAGCAATCAGCCCCAGCATTTT.

The chain is built from TRBV9 and TRBJ2-7; TRBD2 is a possible D gene (6 bases). In germline, CDR1 is SGDLS, CDR2 YYNGEE. Trimming left V 1 base short and J 0 bases short, with 11 bases between. The CDR3 consists of 15 residues. CDR3 sequence: CASSVSAGSSYEQYF. CDR3 sequence (DNA): TGTGCCAGCAGCGTATCGGCGGGGAGCTCCTACGAGCAGTACTTC.

J is TRBJ2-1 and V is TRBV5-1; D remains unclear. Trimming removed 2 bases from V and 3 bases from J, with 3 bases in between. From germline, CDR1 is SGHRS and CDR2 YFSETQ. The CDR3 covers 12 residues. The CDR3 sequence: CASSLYYNEQFF. In DNA, the CDR3 is TGCGCCAGCAGCTTATACTACAATGAGCAGTTCTTC.

The J gene is TRBJ2-2, the V gene TRBV12-3 or TRBV12-4, with 7 bases fitting TRBD1. V lost 5 bases, J lost 1 base, and 4 bases stayed unmatched. The CDR3 has 15 amino acids. The CDR3 region is CASSLGTENTGELFF. DNA of the CDR3: TGTGCCAGCAGTCTAGGGACAGAGAACACCGGGGAGCTGTTTTTT.

The V gene is TRBV7-2, the J gene TRBJ2-4, with 9 bases aligning to TRBD2. Germline trimming cut 3 bases from V and 1 base from J; bases unmatched to any gene: 4. Germline V gives CDR1 SGHTA, CDR2 FQGNSA. CDR3 length: 16 residues. In nucleotides, the CDR3 is TGTGCCAGCAGCTTTTGGAGCGGGGGGGCCAAAAACATTCAGTACTTC. Protein: CASSFWSGGAKNIQYF.

This chain uses TRBV7-6 with TRBJ1-1; 7 bases are shared with TRBD1. Germline values: CDR1 SGHVS, CDR2 FNYEAQ. V lost 5 bases, J lost 2 bases, and 5 bases stayed unmatched. This CDR3 is 14 amino acids long. CDR3 amino acids: CASSPTGINTEAFF. The CDR3 nucleotides are TGTGCCAGCAGCCCGACAGGGATTAACACTGAAGCTTTCTTT.

The chain is built from TRBV9 and TRBJ2-1; 8 positions match TRBD1. This CDR3 comprises 16 residues. V shed 3 bases, J shed 3 bases, and the junction held 8 bases outside the gene matches. The germline CDR1 and CDR2 sequences are SGDLS and YYNGEE. CDR3 sequence reads: CASSAPYRGDYNEQFF. The CDR3 bases are TGTGCCAGCAGCGCCCCTTACAGGGGGGACTACAATGAGCAGTTCTTC. The complete variable domain, with remaining parts taken from reference TRBV9 and TRBJ2-1, reads DSGVTQTPKHLITATGQRVTLRCSPRSGDLSVYWYQQSLDQGLQFLIQYYNGEERAKGNILERFSAQQFPDLHSELNLSSLELGDSALYFCASSAPYRGDYNEQFFGPGTRLTVL.

This chain links TRBV28 with TRBJ1-5; a possible D gene is TRBD1 (5 bases). The V end was cut by 8 bases, the J end by 7 bases, with 12 bases between. This CDR3 has 12 residues. Germline V gene lookup returns CDR1 MDHEN and CDR2 SYDVKM. The CDR3 coding sequence is TGTGCCAGCCTCGGCAAGGGGCAGCCCCAGCATTTT. This codes for CASLGKGQPQHF. Combining the CDR3 with reference TRBV28 and TRBJ1-5 gives the whole variable domain DVKVTQSSRYLVKRTGEKVFLECVQDMDHENMFWYRQDPGLGLRLIYFSYDVKMKEKGDIPEGYSVSREKKERFSLILESASTNQTSMYLCASLGKGQPQHFGDGTRLSIL.